This entry features one T cell receptor (beta chain) sequence. Original processing notes: Amplification with reference gene primers provided the estimates of nucleated cell counts. Here immunoSEQ multiplex PCR was the method, and the copy in TCRdb shows in-frame clones only, minus some. The V and J calls and the clone size are those of that table, but D and trimming were determined from the DNA. The data contain about 180,000 clones, approximately 90% of them singletons. The sample originates from a study of blood T cell repertoires in COVID-19. In the study overall: Both acute and convalescent COVID-19 samples were obtained from the United States, Italy and Spain. PBMCs, B-cell-depleted T cells, or T cells were the source of the cDNA or gDNA that made up the material.

The CDR3 is made up of 14 amino acids. V lost 3 bases to trimming and J lost 8 bases, with 16 bases between them. Germline lookup yields CDR1 LNHDA and CDR2 SQIVND (reference sequence). The sample was peripheral blood. V usage is TRBV19 and J usage is TRBJ1-1; the D gene is possibly TRBD1 (5 bases). This receptor was taken from a woman in her twenties or thirties with active or convalescent COVID-19. The CDR3 DNA sequence: TGTGCCAGTAGTATTTTTGGCGGGGCGGGCGAAGCTTTCTTT. This codes for CASSIFGGAGEAFF.